This T cell receptor (beta chain) was found in a study of CXCR3-negative and CXCR3-positive naive CD8 T cells. In germline, CDR1 is SGHRS, CDR2 YFSETQ. This CDR3 contains 15 residues. UMI-labeled 5' RACE yielded the TRB cDNA libraries. TCRdb reprocessed the 5' RACE reads; each CDR3 protein has one entry and no DNA is given. This sample contains 100,000 or so distinct CDR3 sequences. The TCR sequence derives from a human donor in good health. Some clones in this sample may be carry-over from other donors' samples. This sequence joins TRBV5-1 and TRBJ1-1; TCRdb designates TRBD1, a call that cannot be tested without DNA. Sample: naive CXCR3- CD8+ T cells from blood. Subset: CD45RO-CCR7+CD27+CD95- naive CD8+ T cells lacking CXCR3 (TNR3-). CDR3 loop: CASSLAGTGNTEAFF.